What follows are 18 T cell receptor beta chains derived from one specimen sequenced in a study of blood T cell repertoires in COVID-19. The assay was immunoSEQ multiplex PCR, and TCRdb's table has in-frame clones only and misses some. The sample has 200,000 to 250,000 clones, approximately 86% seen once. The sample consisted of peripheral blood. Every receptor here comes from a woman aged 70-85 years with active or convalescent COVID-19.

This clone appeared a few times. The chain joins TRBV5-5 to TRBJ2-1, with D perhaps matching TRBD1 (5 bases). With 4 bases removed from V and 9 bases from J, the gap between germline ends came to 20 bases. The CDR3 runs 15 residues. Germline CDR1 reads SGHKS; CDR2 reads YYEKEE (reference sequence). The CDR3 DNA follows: TGTGCCAGCAGCCCAATTGCAGGGCCCAGCAGTGAGCAGTTCTTC. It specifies CASSPIAGPSSEQFF.

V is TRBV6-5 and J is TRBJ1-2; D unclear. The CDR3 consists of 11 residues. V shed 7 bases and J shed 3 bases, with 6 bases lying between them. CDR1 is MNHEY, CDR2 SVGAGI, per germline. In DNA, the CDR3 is TGTGCCAGCACAGGTGACTATGGCTACACCTTC. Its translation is CASTGDYGYTF.

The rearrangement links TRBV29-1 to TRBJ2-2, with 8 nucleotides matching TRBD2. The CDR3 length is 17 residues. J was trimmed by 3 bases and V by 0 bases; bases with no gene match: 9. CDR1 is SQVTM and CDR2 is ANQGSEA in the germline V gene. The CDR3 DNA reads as TGCAGCGTTGAAGATCGGGCTAGGCGGGGGGACACCGGGGAGCTGTTTTTT. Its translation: CSVEDRARRGDTGELFF.

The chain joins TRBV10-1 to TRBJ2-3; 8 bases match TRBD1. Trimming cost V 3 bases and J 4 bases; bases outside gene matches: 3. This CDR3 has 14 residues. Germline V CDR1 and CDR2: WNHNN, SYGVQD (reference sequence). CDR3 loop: CASSDTQGADTQYF. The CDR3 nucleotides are TGCGCCAGCAGTGATACACAGGGGGCAGATACGCAGTATTTT.

As DNA, the CDR3 is TGCGCCAGCAGCTTGGGGCAGGAGGTGTGGGAGCTGTTTTTT. Amino acids: CASSLGQEVWELFF. V is TRBV5-1 and J is TRBJ2-2; D possibly corresponds to TRBD2 (5 bases). This CDR3 comprises 14 residues. Deletions cut 0 bases from V and 9 bases from J, with 12 bases between. The germline V gene has CDR1 SGHRS and CDR2 YFSETQ. Complete variable domain (other parts from reference TRBV5-1 and TRBJ2-2): KAGVTQTPRYLIKTRGQQVTLSCSPISGHRSVSWYQQTPGQGLQFLFEYFSETQRNKGNFPGRFSGRQFSNSRSEMNVSTLELGDSALYLCASSLGQEVWELFFGEGSRLTVL.

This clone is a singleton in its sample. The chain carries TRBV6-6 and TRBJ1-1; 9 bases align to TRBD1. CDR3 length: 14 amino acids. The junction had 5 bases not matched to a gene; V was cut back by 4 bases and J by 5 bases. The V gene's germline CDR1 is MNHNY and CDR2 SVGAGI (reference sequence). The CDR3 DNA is TGTGCCAGCAGTTCCCGGGACAGGGTAACTGAAGCTTTCTTT. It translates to CASSSRDRVTEAFF.

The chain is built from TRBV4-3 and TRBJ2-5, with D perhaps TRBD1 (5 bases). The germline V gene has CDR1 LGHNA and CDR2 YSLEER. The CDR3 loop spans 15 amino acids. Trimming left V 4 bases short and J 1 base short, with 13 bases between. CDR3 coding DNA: TGCGCCAGCAGCCCCAGGGCAGGCGTCCAAGAGACCCAGTACTTC. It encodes CASSPRAGVQETQYF.

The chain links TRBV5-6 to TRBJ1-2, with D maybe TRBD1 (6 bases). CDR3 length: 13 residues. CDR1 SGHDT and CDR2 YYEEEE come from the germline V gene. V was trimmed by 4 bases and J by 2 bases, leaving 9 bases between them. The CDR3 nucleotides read TGTGCCAGCAGCCAGGACAGAAACTATGGCTACACCTTC. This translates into CASSQDRNYGYTF.

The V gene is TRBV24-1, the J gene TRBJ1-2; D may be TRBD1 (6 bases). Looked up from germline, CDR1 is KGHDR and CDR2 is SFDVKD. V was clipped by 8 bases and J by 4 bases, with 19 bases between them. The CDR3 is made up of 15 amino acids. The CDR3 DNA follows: TGTGCCACCAAAAATCCGGGACATGCGGGCTATGGCTACACCTTC. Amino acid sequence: CATKNPGHAGYGYTF.

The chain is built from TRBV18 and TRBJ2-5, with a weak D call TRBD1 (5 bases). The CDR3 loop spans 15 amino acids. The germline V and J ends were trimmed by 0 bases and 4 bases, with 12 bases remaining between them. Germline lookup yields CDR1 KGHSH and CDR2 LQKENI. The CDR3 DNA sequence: TGTGCCAGCTCACCACCAGTCAGGGTTCGAGAGACCCAGTACTTC. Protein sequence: CASSPPVRVRETQYF. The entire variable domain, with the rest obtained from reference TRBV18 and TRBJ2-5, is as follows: NAGVMQNPRHLVRRRGQEARLRCSPMKGHSHVYWYRQLPEEGLKFMVYLQKENIIDESGMPKERFSAEFPKEGPSILRIQQVVRGDSAAYFCASSPPVRVRETQYFGPGTRLLVL.

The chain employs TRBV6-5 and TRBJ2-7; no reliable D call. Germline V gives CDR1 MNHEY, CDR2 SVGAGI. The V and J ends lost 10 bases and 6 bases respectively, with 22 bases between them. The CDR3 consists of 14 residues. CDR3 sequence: CATLRSYQVGEQYF. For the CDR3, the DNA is TGTGCCACCTTGAGGAGTTACCAAGTGGGCGAGCAGTACTTC.

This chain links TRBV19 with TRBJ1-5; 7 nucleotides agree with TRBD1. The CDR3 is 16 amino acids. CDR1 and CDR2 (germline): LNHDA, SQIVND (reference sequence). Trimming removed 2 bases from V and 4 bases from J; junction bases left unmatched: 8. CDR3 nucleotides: TGTGCCAGTAGTATACTTGGCCAGGGGGGAAATCAGCCCCAGCATTTT. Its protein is CASSILGQGGNQPQHF.

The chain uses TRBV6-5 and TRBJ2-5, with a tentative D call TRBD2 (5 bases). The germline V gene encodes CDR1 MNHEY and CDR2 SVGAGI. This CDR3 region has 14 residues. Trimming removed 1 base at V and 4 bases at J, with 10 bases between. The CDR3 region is CASSYFGKGETQYF. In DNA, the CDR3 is TGTGCCAGCAGTTACTTCGGGAAGGGAGAGACCCAGTACTTC.

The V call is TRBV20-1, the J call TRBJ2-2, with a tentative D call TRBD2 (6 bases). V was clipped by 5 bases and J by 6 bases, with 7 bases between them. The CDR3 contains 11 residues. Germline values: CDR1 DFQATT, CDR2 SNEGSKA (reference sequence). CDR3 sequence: CSAWGAGELFF. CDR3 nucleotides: TGCAGTGCTTGGGGGGCCGGGGAGCTGTTTTTT.

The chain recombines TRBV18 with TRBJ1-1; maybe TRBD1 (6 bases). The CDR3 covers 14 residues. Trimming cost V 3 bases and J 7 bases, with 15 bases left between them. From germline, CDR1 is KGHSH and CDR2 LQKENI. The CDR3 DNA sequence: TGTGCCAGCTCACCGGTGACAGGTTCCAATGAAGCTTTCTTT. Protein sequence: CASSPVTGSNEAFF.

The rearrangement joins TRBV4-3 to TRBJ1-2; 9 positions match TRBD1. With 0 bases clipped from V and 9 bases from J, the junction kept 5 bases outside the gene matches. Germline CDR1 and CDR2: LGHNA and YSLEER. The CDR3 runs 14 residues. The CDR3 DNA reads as TGCGCCAGCAGCCAAGATCCCGGGACAGGGAGCTACACCTTC. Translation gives CASSQDPGTGSYTF.

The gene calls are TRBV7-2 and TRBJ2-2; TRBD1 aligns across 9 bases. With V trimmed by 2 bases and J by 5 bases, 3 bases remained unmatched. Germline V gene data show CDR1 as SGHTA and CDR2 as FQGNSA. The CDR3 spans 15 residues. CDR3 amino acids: CASSLRGQGTGELFF. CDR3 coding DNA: TGTGCCAGCAGCTTAAGGGGACAGGGAACCGGGGAGCTGTTTTTT.

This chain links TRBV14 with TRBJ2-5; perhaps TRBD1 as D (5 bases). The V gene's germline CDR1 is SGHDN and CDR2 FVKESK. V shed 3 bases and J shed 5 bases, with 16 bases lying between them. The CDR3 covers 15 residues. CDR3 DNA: TGTGCCAGCAGCCATGACAGCTCAACGAGGGAGACCCAGTACTTC. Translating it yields CASSHDSSTRETQYF.